This T cell receptor (beta chain) originates from a study of radiation and T cells in renal cell carcinoma. Whole-study findings and limits: Top tumor clonotypes rose in blood 2 weeks post-radiation, then contracted. Baseline intratumoral clonotype presence is unknown without pretreatment biopsies.

Clones were read by immunoSEQ multiplex PCR, and TCRdb kept only the in-frame ones, dropping some. Among around 99,000 clones listed, 75% to 85% were seen once. Concerning this clone: The antigen is undetermined.

This CDR3 comprises 13 residues. Per the germline V gene, CDR1 is SGHTA and CDR2 is FQGNSA. V lost 2 bases to trimming and J lost 6 bases, with 11 bases between them. Time point: blood 4 weeks post-SBRT, at nephrectomy. Treatment: 15 Gy SBRT to primary tumor, nephrectomy 4 weeks later. Nephrectomy followed 15 Gy stereotactic body radiation by 4 weeks. Blood was sampled at baseline, 2 weeks and 4 weeks after SBRT. The gene calls are TRBV7-2 and TRBJ2-7; either TRBD1 or TRBD2 may fit D (5 bases each). The source material was blood, sampled from a patient whose treatment included radiotherapy and nephrectomy. The clonotype was recovered from a man aged 55-75 years with renal cell carcinoma. The CDR3 region is CASSLKWDGEQYF. The CDR3 DNA reads TGTGCCAGCAGCTTAAAGTGGGACGGCGAGCAGTACTTC.